These T cell receptor beta chains were read from a single sample in a study of T cells in Graves' hyperthyroidism and ophthalmopathy. TCRdb independently ran MiXCR on the multiplex PCR reads; one entry per CDR3 protein. The repertoire holds about 260,000 distinct CDR3 sequences, 16% seen once, with 28% in the top ten. The source material was blood. The receptors here all came from a woman aged 18-29 years with Graves' ophthalmopathy. The CDR3 runs from the conserved cysteine through the conserved F or W. The order of the fields is V gene, CDR3 length, clone size, J gene, D gene, CDR3 protein, CDR3 DNA. A D gene is named only where the DNA matches it firmly. Only some rows state a clone size, as once, few, many or a class for expanded clones.

>TRBV24-1|11|many|TRBJ2-1|-
CATSDPNEQFF
TGTGCCACCAGTGACCCCAATGAGCAGTTCTTC
>TRBV18|13|many|TRBJ1-2|-
CASSPGTSDGYTF
TGTGCCAGCTCACCTGGAACCTCGGATGGCTACACCTTC
>TRBV3-1|16|many|TRBJ1-3|-
CASSQGTSNSGNTIYF
TGTGCCAGCAGCCAAGGGACGTCCAACTCTGGAAACACCATATATTTT
>TRBV20-1|15|many|TRBJ2-5|TRBD2
CSARRLAGARETQYF
TGCAGTGCTAGGAGACTAGCGGGGGCTCGGGAGACCCAGTACTTC
>TRBV2|17|-|TRBJ1-2|TRBD1
CASSEYLQGAKNYGYTF
TGTGCCAGCAGTGAATATTTACAGGGGGCAAAGAACTATGGCTACACCTTC
>TRBV4-3|16|many|TRBJ2-5|-
CASSRSYGPLQETQYF
TGCGCCAGCAGCCGGAGTTACGGTCCCCTCCAAGAGACCCAGTACTTC
>TRBV20-1|13|many|TRBJ2-1|-
CSPIGVTYNEQFF
TGCAGCCCGATCGGGGTAACCTACAATGAGCAGTTCTTC
>TRBV20-1|10|many|TRBJ2-3|-
CSSAGDTQYF
TGCAGTTCCGCGGGAGATACGCAGTATTTT
>TRBV2|16|many|TRBJ1-4|-
CASSAGQPSLNEKLFF
TGTGCCAGCAGTGCTGGACAGCCGTCTCTTAATGAAAAACTGTTTTTT
>TRBV12-3/TRBV12-4|16|many|TRBJ2-1|TRBD2
CASSLWTSGDDNEQFF
TGTGCCAGCAGTTTATGGACTAGCGGGGATGACAATGAGCAGTTCTTC
>TRBV19|13|few|TRBJ1-1|-
CASIKSWETEAFF
TGTGCCAGTATTAAAAGCTGGGAAACTGAAGCTTTCTTT
>TRBV30|13|-|TRBJ1-5|TRBD1
CAWGQGSNQPQHF
TGTGCCTGGGGACAGGGATCCAATCAGCCCCAGCATTTT
>TRBV11-2|13|many|TRBJ1-1|-
CASSLVLGTEAFF
TGTGCCAGCAGCTTAGTCCTTGGAACCGAAGCTTTCTTT
>TRBV10-2|17|-|TRBJ2-1|-
CASSVSSQGLGYNEQFF
TGCGCCAGCAGTGTCTCCTCGCAGGGCTTGGGGTACAATGAGCAGTTCTTC
>TRBV5-1|15|many|TRBJ2-7|-
CASSLASAPGYEQYF
TGCGCCAGCAGCTTGGCCTCGGCGCCTGGGTACGAGCAGTACTTC
>TRBV7-8|12|many|TRBJ1-6|-
CASSLVNSPLHF
TGTGCCAGCAGCTTAGTTAATTCACCCCTCCACTTT
>TRBV19|14|few|TRBJ1-5|-
CASKYGYGNQPQHF
TGTGCCAGTAAATACGGGTACGGGAATCAGCCCCAGCATTTT
>TRBV15|13|many|TRBJ2-3|-
CATSTASTDTQYF
TGTGCCACCAGCACAGCAAGCACAGATACGCAGTATTTT
>TRBV5-5|13|once|TRBJ2-1|-
CASSLVPTREQFF
TGTGCCAGCAGCTTGGTTCCGACAAGGGAGCAGTTCTTC
>TRBV4-2|14|-|TRBJ1-6|-
CASSQVSRDSPLHF
TGTGCCAGCAGCCAAGTTTCCAGGGATTCACCCCTCCACTTT
>TRBV7-9|16|many|TRBJ2-3|-
CASSLVRASRRDTQYF
TGTGCCAGCAGCTTAGTCAGGGCCTCCCGGAGAGATACGCAGTATTTT
>TRBV20-1|13|many|TRBJ1-2|-
CSAYRVVSYGYTF
TGCAGTGCTTACAGGGTTGTGTCCTATGGCTACACCTTC
>TRBV2|11|-|TRBJ1-2|TRBD1
CASRQGYGYTF
TGTGCCAGTCGACAGGGCTATGGCTACACCTTC
>TRBV5-1|13|many|TRBJ1-1|-
CASSYRDGIEAFF
TGCGCCAGCAGCTACAGGGATGGTATTGAAGCTTTCTTT
>TRBV2|13|many|TRBJ2-7|TRBD1
CASSLDRDHEQYF
TGTGCCAGCAGTTTGGACAGGGATCACGAGCAGTACTTC
>TRBV27|14|-|TRBJ1-4|-
CASSWAGEGEKLFF
TGTGCCAGCAGTTGGGCAGGGGAAGGTGAAAAACTGTTTTTT
>TRBV28|16|many|TRBJ1-2|-
CASSLARTGNFYGYTF
TGTGCCAGCAGTTTGGCCCGTACAGGGAACTTCTATGGCTACACCTTC
>TRBV12-3/TRBV12-4|13|many|TRBJ1-3|-
CASSRRGGNTIYF
TGTGCCAGCAGCCGACGCGGTGGAAACACCATATATTTT
>TRBV5-6|13|-|TRBJ1-2|-
CASSRGLDYGYTF
TGTGCCAGCAGCCGAGGACTGGACTATGGCTACACCTTC
>TRBV6-5|16|-|TRBJ2-6|TRBD1
CASTYGQGSGANVLTF
TGTGCCAGCACTTATGGACAGGGCTCTGGGGCCAACGTCCTGACTTTC
>TRBV5-1|16|-|TRBJ2-5|TRBD2
CASSLMLAGGQETQYF
TGCGCCAGCAGCTTGATGTTAGCGGGGGGACAAGAGACCCAGTACTTC
>TRBV20-1|15|-|TRBJ1-3|-
CSARGPGSAGNTIYF
TGCAGTGCTAGAGGGCCAGGGTCGGCTGGAAACACCATATATTTT
>TRBV19|15|many|TRBJ1-1|-
CASSIGGGPNTEAFF
TGTGCCAGTAGTATAGGTGGAGGGCCGAACACTGAAGCTTTCTTT
>TRBV2|14|-|TRBJ2-1|TRBD1
CASTDRGRRNEQFF
TGTGCCAGCACTGACAGGGGGAGGCGCAATGAGCAGTTCTTC
>TRBV15|16|many|TRBJ2-2|TRBD1
CATSRMTGGGGGELFF
TGTGCCACCAGCAGAATGACAGGGGGAGGTGGCGGGGAGCTGTTTTTT
>TRBV20-1|14|many|TRBJ1-2|TRBD1
CSAQMGTEAYGYTF
TGCAGTGCTCAGATGGGGACAGAAGCCTATGGCTACACCTTC
>TRBV4-1|17|-|TRBJ2-3|TRBD2
CTSSQDRGGGVADTQYF
TGTACCAGCAGCCAAGATCGGGGGGGGGGCGTGGCAGATACGCAGTATTTT
>TRBV3-1|16|many|TRBJ2-7|TRBD1
CASSLLPGQSSYEQYF
TGTGCCAGCAGCCTCCTCCCGGGACAGAGCTCCTACGAGCAGTACTTC
>TRBV28|14|many|TRBJ2-2|TRBD1
CASSTTGVWWELFF
TGTGCCAGCAGCACAACAGGGGTTTGGTGGGAGCTGTTTTTT
>TRBV4-1|17|-|TRBJ1-5|-
CASSGGSGPGSNQPQHF
TGCGCCAGCAGCGGGGGGTCAGGGCCGGGGAGCAATCAGCCCCAGCATTTT
>TRBV27|11|many|TRBJ2-7|-
CASRGGYEQYF
TGTGCCAGTCGGGGCGGGTACGAGCAGTACTTC
>TRBV25-1|14|many|TRBJ1-2|-
CASSDWGRGYGYTF
TGTGCCAGCAGTGATTGGGGGCGCGGGTATGGCTACACCTTC
>TRBV7-2|18|-|TRBJ2-2|TRBD2
CASSYPGLAGGPAGELFF
TGTGCCAGCAGCTACCCGGGACTAGCGGGGGGGCCGGCCGGGGAGCTGTTTTTT
>TRBV9|15|few|TRBJ2-5|TRBD2
CASSVGSGGQETQYF
TGTGCCAGCAGCGTAGGGAGCGGGGGACAAGAGACCCAGTACTTC
>TRBV12-5|16|many|TRBJ2-5|TRBD1
CASGLASGTGGETQYF
TGTGCTAGTGGTTTGGCGTCCGGTACAGGGGGAGAGACCCAGTACTTC
>TRBV6-1|13|many|TRBJ2-5|-
CASRKGRQETQYF
TGTGCCAGCAGAAAGGGCAGGCAAGAGACCCAGTACTTC
>TRBV29-1|13|-|TRBJ1-4|TRBD1
CSAQGQGDEKLFF
TGCAGCGCCCAAGGACAGGGGGATGAAAAACTGTTTTTT
>TRBV7-2|14|-|TRBJ2-7|TRBD1
CASSSQGTPYEQYF
TGTGCCAGCAGCTCACAGGGGACCCCCTACGAGCAGTACTTC
>TRBV29-1|11|many|TRBJ1-1|TRBD1
CSVTGGPEAFF
TGCAGCGTCACAGGGGGACCCGAAGCTTTCTTT
>TRBV20-1|15|many|TRBJ1-5|-
CSARGGSTNNQPQHF
TGCAGTGCTAGAGGGGGCAGTACGAACAATCAGCCCCAGCATTTT
>TRBV20-1|15|many|TRBJ1-4|-
CSAAGPYGVNEKLFF
TGCAGTGCGGCAGGCCCTTATGGCGTGAATGAAAAACTGTTTTTT
>TRBV20-1|15|many|TRBJ1-2|-
CSAPIWAKPNYGYTF
TGCAGTGCCCCCATTTGGGCCAAGCCTAACTATGGCTACACCTTC
>TRBV10-3|12|many|TRBJ1-2|-
CAIGGTSHGYTF
TGTGCCATCGGGGGGACCTCACATGGCTACACCTTC
>TRBV11-3|17|many|TRBJ2-3|-
CASSFRTTQTSTDTQYF
TGTGCCAGCAGCTTCCGTACAACACAGACTAGCACAGATACGCAGTATTTT
>TRBV7-3|15|-|TRBJ2-2|TRBD1
CASSLQGGSTGELFF
TGTGCCAGCAGCTTACAAGGGGGCTCGACCGGGGAGCTGTTTTTT
>TRBV3-1|15|-|TRBJ1-6|-
CASSLSATEHSPLHF
TGTGCCAGCAGCTTAAGTGCGACAGAGCATTCACCCCTCCACTTT
>TRBV12-3/TRBV12-4|12|many|TRBJ1-5|-
CASSLGPQPQHF
TGTGCCAGCAGTTTAGGCCCTCAGCCCCAGCATTTT